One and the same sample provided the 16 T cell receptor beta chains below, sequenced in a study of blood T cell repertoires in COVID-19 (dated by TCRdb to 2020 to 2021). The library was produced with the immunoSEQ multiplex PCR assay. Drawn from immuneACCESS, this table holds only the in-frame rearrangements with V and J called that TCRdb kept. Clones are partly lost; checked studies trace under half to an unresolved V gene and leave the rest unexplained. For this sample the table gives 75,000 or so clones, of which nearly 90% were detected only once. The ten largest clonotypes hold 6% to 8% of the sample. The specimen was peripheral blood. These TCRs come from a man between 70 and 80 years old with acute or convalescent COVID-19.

CDR3 nucleotide sequence: TGCGCCAGCAGCCTCTGGGGAGAGGACTATGGCTACACCTTC. Translated, it gives CASSLWGEDYGYTF. The chain employs TRBV5-1 and TRBJ1-2; D is undetermined. CDR3 length: 14 amino acids. Between the trimmed V and J ends, which lost 4 bases and 3 bases, there was a span of 13 bases. Looked up from germline, CDR1 is SGHRS and CDR2 is YFSETQ.

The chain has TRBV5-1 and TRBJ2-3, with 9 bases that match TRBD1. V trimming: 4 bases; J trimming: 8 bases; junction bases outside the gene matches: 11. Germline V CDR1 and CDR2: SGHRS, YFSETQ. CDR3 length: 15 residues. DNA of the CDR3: TGCGCCAGCAGCCCGGTCCCGGGACAGGGCGGTACGCAGTATTTT. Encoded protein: CASSPVPGQGGTQYF.

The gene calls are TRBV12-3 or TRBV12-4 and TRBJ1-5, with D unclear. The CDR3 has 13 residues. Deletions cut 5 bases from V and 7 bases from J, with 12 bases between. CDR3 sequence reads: CASSTSERQPQHF. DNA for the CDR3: TGTGCCAGCAGTACATCCGAACGACAGCCCCAGCATTTT.

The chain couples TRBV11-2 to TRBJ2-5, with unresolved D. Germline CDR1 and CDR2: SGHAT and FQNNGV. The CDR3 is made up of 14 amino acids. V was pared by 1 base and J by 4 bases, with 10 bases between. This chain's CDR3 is CASSLGTVRETQYF. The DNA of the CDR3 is TGTGCCAGCAGCTTAGGTACAGTTCGAGAGACCCAGTACTTC.

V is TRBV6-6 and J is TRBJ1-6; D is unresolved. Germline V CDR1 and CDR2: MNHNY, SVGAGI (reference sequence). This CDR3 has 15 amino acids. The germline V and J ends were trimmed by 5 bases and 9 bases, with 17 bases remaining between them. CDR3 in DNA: TGTGCCAGCAGTCCCCCGGAGGGTAACCTTTCACCCCTCCACTTT. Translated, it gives CASSPPEGNLSPLHF.

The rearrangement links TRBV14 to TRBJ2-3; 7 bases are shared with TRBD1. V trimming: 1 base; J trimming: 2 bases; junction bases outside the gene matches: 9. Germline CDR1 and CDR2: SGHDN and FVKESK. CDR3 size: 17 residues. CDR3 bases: TGTGCCAGCAGCCAAGTTAACAGGGGCGGAAACACAGATACGCAGTATTTT. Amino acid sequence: CASSQVNRGGNTDTQYF.

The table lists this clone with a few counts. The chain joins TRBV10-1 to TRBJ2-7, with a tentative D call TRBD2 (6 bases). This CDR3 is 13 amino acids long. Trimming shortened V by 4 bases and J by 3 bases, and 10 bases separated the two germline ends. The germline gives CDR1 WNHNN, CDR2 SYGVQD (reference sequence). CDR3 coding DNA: TGCGCCAGCAGTGGGGACTCAAACTACGAGCAGTACTTC. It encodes CASSGDSNYEQYF.

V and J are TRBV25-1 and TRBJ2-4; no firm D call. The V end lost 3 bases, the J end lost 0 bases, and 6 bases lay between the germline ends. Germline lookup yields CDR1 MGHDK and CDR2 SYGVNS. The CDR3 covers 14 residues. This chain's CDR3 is CASSESGAKNIQYF. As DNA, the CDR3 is TGTGCCAGCAGTGAGTCCGGAGCCAAAAACATTCAGTACTTC. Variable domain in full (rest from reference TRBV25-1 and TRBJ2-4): EADIYQTPRYLVIGTGKKITLECSQTMGHDKMYWYQQDPGMELHLIHYSYGVNSTEKGDLSSESTVSRIRTEHFPLTLESARPSHTSQYLCASSESGAKNIQYFGAGTRLSVL.

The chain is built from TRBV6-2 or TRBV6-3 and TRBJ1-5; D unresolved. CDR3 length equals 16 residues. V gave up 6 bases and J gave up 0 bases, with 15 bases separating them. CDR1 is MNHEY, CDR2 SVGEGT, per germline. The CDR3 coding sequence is TGTGCCAGCAGCAGAGGAGACCTTCTTAGCAATCAGCCCCAGCATTTT. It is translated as CASSRGDLLSNQPQHF.

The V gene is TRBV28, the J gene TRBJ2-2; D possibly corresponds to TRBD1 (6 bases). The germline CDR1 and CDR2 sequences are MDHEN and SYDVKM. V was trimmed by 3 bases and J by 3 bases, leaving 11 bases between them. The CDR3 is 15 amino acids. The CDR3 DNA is TGTGCCAGCAGTTTGTGGGGGCGGGACACCGGGGAGCTGTTTTTT. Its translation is CASSLWGRDTGELFF.

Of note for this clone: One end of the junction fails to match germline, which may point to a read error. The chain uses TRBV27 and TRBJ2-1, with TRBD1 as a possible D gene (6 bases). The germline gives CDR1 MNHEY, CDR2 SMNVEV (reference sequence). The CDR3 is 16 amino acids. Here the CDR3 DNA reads TGTGCCAGCAGTCTATCTTATATTACAGGGTACAATGAGCAGTTCTTC. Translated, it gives CASSLSYITGYNEQFF.

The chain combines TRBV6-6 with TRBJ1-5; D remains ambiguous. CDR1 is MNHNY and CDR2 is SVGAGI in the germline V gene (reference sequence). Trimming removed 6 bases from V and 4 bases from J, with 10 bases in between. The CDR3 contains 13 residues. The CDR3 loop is CASRSWENQPQHF. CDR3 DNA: TGTGCCAGCAGGAGTTGGGAGAATCAGCCCCAGCATTTT.

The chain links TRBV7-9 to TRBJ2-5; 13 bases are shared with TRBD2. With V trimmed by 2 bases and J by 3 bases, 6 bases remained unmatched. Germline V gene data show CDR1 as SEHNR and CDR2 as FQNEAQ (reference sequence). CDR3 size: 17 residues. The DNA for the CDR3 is TGTGCCAGCAGCTTATGGGGGACTAGCGGGGTAAAAGAGACCCAGTACTTC. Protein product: CASSLWGTSGVKETQYF. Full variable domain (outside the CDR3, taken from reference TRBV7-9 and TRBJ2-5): DTGVSQNPRHKITKRGQNVTFRCDPISEHNRLYWYRQTLGQGPEFLTYFQNEAQLEKSRLLSDRFSAERPKGSFSTLEIQRTEQGDSAMYLCASSLWGTSGVKETQYFGPGTRLLVL.

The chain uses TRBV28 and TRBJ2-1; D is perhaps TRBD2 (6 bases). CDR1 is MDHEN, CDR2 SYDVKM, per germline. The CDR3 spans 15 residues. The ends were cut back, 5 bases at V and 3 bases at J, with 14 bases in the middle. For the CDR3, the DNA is TGTGCCAGCAGTCGCGGGACCAAGCTCTACAATGAGCAGTTCTTC. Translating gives CASSRGTKLYNEQFF. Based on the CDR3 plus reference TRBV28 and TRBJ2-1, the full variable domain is DVKVTQSSRYLVKRTGEKVFLECVQDMDHENMFWYRQDPGLGLRLIYFSYDVKMKEKGDIPEGYSVSREKKERFSLILESASTNQTSMYLCASSRGTKLYNEQFFGPGTRLTVL.

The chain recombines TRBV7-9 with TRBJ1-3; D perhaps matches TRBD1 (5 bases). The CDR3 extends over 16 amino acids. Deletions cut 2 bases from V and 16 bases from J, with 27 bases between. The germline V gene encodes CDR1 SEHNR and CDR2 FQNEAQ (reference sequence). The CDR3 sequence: CASSLSSAGSAQGSYF. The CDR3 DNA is TGTGCCAGCAGCTTATCTTCAGCAGGCTCGGCCCAGGGCTCCTATTTT.

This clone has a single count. DNA for the CDR3: TGTGCCAGCAGTTTAGCTGAGGGCCAGCCCCAGCATTTT. Protein product: CASSLAEGQPQHF. This chain connects TRBV12-3 or TRBV12-4 to TRBJ1-5; D gene unclear. This CDR3 has 13 amino acids. Trimming shortened V by 0 bases and J by 7 bases, and 7 bases separated the two germline ends.